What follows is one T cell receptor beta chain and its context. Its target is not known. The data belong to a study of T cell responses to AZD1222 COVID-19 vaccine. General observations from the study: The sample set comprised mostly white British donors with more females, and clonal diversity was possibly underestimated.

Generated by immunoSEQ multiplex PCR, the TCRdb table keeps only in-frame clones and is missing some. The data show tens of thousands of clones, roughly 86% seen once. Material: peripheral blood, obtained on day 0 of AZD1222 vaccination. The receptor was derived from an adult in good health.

CDR3: CASSVGQPQHF. The CDR3 region has the DNA TGTGCCAGCAGCGTGGGACAGCCCCAGCATTTT. The chain recombines TRBV7-9 with TRBJ1-5; D not certain. Germline CDR1 SEHNR, CDR2 FQNEAQ (reference sequence). Trimming took off 5 bases at V and 7 bases at J, with 6 bases between the two ends. The CDR3 has 11 amino acids.